The 14 T cell receptor beta chains given below trace back to one sample, sequenced in a study of blood T cell repertoires in COVID-19. Assay: immunoSEQ multiplex PCR; the TCRdb copy retains only in-frame clones and omits some. This table holds about 150,000 clones, roughly nine tenths found once. The sequencing sample was made of peripheral blood. The receptors here all came from a man aged 50-59 years with acute or convalescent COVID-19.

The V and J genes are TRBV7-3 and TRBJ2-5; a possible D gene is TRBD1 (6 bases). Germline CDR1 SGHTA, CDR2 FQGTGA. The CDR3 runs 19 residues. V lost 2 bases, J lost 5 bases, and 27 bases lay in between. CDR3 sequence (DNA): TGTGCCAGCAGCTTAGGCGGAGGCTCGTGGGACAAATCGTTGGAGACCCAGTACTTC. It specifies CASSLGGGSWDKSLETQYF.

CDR3 sequence (DNA): TGTGCCAGCACCTTTGGTTCGGGAGGGCTCTACAATGAGCAGTTCTTC. Encoded protein: CASTFGSGGLYNEQFF. The rearrangement uses TRBV7-2 and TRBJ2-1; 8 bases match TRBD2. Germline V gives CDR1 SGHTA, CDR2 FQGNSA. This CDR3 region has 16 residues. J gave up 3 bases and V 7 bases, and 11 bases lay outside the gene matches.

The chain joins TRBV25-1 to TRBJ2-7, with 8 bases matching TRBD1. This CDR3 is built from 13 residues. Germline trimming cut 7 bases from V and 6 bases from J; bases unmatched to any gene: 8. CDR1 MGHDK and CDR2 SYGVNS come from the germline V gene. In DNA, the CDR3 is TGTGCCAGCAAAAACGGACAGGGTGGCGAGCAGTACTTC. Translating it yields CASKNGQGGEQYF.

V is TRBV7-2 and J is TRBJ2-3; D is unresolved. The germline V gene has CDR1 SGHTA and CDR2 FQGNSA. The CDR3 is made up of 12 amino acids. V was pared by 5 bases and J by 3 bases, with 6 bases between. The DNA for the CDR3 is TGTGCCAGCAGCATACTAACAGATACGCAGTATTTT. As protein: CASSILTDTQYF.

DNA of the CDR3: TGTGCCAGCAGGGGGACAGGGGACGAGCAGTACGTC. It codes for CASRGTGDEQYV. The chain joins TRBV6-5 to TRBJ2-7, with 10 bases lining up with TRBD1. CDR1 and CDR2 from the germline V gene are MNHEY and SVGAGI. The CDR3 is 12 residues long. The V segment lost 6 bases and the J segment 5 bases; nucleotides outside the gene matches: 1.

This clone came up once. CDR3 DNA: TGCGCCAGCAGCCAAGATAGACCGGGAGGAAGTAGCACAGATACGCAGTATTTT. Its protein is CASSQDRPGGSSTDTQYF. This sequence joins TRBV4-1 and TRBJ2-3; 7 bases match TRBD2. This CDR3 has 18 residues. Germline CDR1 and CDR2: MGHRA and YSYEKL. V trimming: 0 bases; J trimming: 0 bases; junction bases outside the gene matches: 9.

V and J are TRBV4-1 and TRBJ2-5; D is unresolved. The V gene's germline CDR1 is MGHRA and CDR2 YSYEKL. V lost 0 bases to trimming and J lost 3 bases, with 14 bases between them. The CDR3 runs 16 residues. CDR3 loop: CASSQDDFIREETQYF. CDR3 bases: TGCGCCAGCAGCCAAGACGATTTTATTCGGGAAGAGACCCAGTACTTC.

The chain combines TRBV18 with TRBJ1-1, with D tentatively TRBD1 (5 bases). CDR1 and CDR2 (germline): KGHSH, LQKENI. V was trimmed by 1 base and J by 4 bases, leaving 10 bases between them. This CDR3 has 14 amino acids. CDR3 DNA: TGTGCCAGCTCACCACAAGGGGCCAGCACTGAAGCTTTCTTT. Amino acids: CASSPQGASTEAFF.

This chain uses TRBV4-1 with TRBJ1-5; a possible D gene is TRBD1 (5 bases). This CDR3 region has 13 residues. Germline V lookup: CDR1 MGHRA, CDR2 YSYEKL. V shed 3 bases and J shed 6 bases, with 9 bases lying between them. CDR3 sequence (DNA): TGCGCCAGCAGCCAGCAGGGTGGTCAGCCCCAGCATTTT. Its protein is CASSQQGGQPQHF.

This sequence joins TRBV7-9 and TRBJ1-1; unclear D gene. V was cut by 8 bases and J by 3 bases, with 10 bases left in between. Germline CDR1 and CDR2: SEHNR and FQNEAQ (reference sequence). CDR3 length equals 12 residues. The CDR3 coding sequence is TGTGCCAGCCGGAGGACGGACACTGAAGCTTTCTTT. Translation gives CASRRTDTEAFF.

The V and J genes are TRBV10-1 and TRBJ1-1, with 9 bases fitting TRBD1. The CDR3 covers 16 residues. V gave up 7 bases and J gave up 0 bases; unmatched junction bases: 9. Germline V gene lookup returns CDR1 WNHNN and CDR2 SYGVQD (reference sequence). The CDR3 loop is CASNLRQGVVNTEAFF. As DNA, the CDR3 is TGCGCCAGCAACCTGAGACAGGGGGTCGTGAACACTGAAGCTTTCTTT.

This chain uses TRBV12-3 or TRBV12-4 with TRBJ1-2; D is uncertain. This CDR3 spans 12 amino acids. Trimming pared 1 base from V and 5 bases from J, leaving 5 bases between. This chain's CDR3 is CASSLGQYGYTF. Written as DNA, the CDR3 is TGTGCCAGCAGTTTAGGGCAGTATGGCTACACCTTC.

The genes are TRBV2 and TRBJ1-1, with D perhaps matching TRBD1 (6 bases). CDR3 size: 13 residues. The germline CDR1 and CDR2 sequences are SNHLY and FYNNEI. V lost 10 bases and J 1 base, leaving 13 bases between the germline ends. The CDR3 sequence is CANPGQKNTEAFF. CDR3 in DNA: TGTGCCAATCCGGGACAAAAGAACACTGAAGCTTTCTTT.

This chain uses TRBV5-5 with TRBJ1-2, with 8 bases matching TRBD1. V shed 4 bases, J shed 8 bases, and the junction held 7 bases outside the gene matches. The CDR3 totals 13 residues. Germline V gene data show CDR1 as SGHKS and CDR2 as YYEKEE (reference sequence). CDR3 protein: CASSPDRGKGYTF. CDR3 coding DNA: TGTGCCAGCAGCCCCGACAGGGGTAAGGGCTACACCTTC.